These 22 T cell receptor beta chains share one sample of origin, sequenced in a study of human T cells and chemical hapten exposure. A single record per CDR3 protein comes from TCRdb applying MiXCR to the RACE reads. Here the sample spans 60,000 to 80,000 distinct CDR3 sequences, approximately 6.5% being singletons. Time point given: healthy volunteer bleed at 6 weeks. The authors' total RNA extraction used unfractionated whole blood. Sequencing was carried out using whole blood. The source of these receptors is a female donor in good health. Some clones in this sample may be carry-over from other donors' samples.

This chain uses TRBV7-2 with TRBJ2-7, with D perhaps TRBD1 or TRBD2 (5 bases each). Germline CDR1 SGHTA, CDR2 FQGNSA. This CDR3 is 15 amino acids long. V gave up 0 bases and J gave up 4 bases, with 13 bases separating them. The CDR3 sequence: CASSLALPGTYEQYF. CDR3 sequence (DNA): TGTGCCAGCAGCTTAGCGCTCCCAGGGACGTACGAGCAGTACTTC.

The rearrangement uses TRBV10-3 and TRBJ2-3, with a tentative D call TRBD1 (6 bases). V shed 4 bases and J shed 0 bases, with 14 bases lying between them. Germline values: CDR1 ENHRY, CDR2 SYGVKD. The CDR3 covers 16 residues. CDR3 nucleotide sequence: TGTGCCATCAGTGCCCCGGACAGTCCTAGCACAGATACGCAGTATTTT. It codes for CAISAPDSPSTDTQYF.

The chain links TRBV20-1 to TRBJ2-5; 11 bases map to TRBD2. V gave up 5 bases and J gave up 5 bases; unmatched junction bases: 4. Germline V gene sequence: CDR1 DFQATT, CDR2 SNEGSKA (reference sequence). The CDR3 length is 13 residues. This CDR3 reads CSALTSGKETQYF. The DNA of the CDR3 is TGCAGTGCTCTGACTAGCGGGAAGGAGACCCAGTACTTC.

The chain couples TRBV30 to TRBJ2-7, with TRBD2 matching over 8 bases. This CDR3 contains 15 residues. The trim removed 3 bases at V and 0 bases at J, leaving 7 bases unmatched. Germline values: CDR1 GTSNPN, CDR2 SVGIG (reference sequence). For the CDR3, the DNA is TGTGCCTGGAGCAGTAGCGGGAAGAGCTCCTACGAGCAGTACTTC. Residues: CAWSSSGKSSYEQYF. Using reference TRBV30 and TRBJ2-7 for the parts outside the CDR3, the full variable domain is SQTIHQWPATLVQPVGSPLSLECTVEGTSNPNLYWYRQAAGRGLQLLFYSVGIGQISSEVPQNLSASRPQDRQFILSSKKLLLSDSGFYLCAWSSSGKSSYEQYFGPGTRLTVT.

This clonotype was detected only a few times. Just one base apart from a much larger clone, this may be a read error. The chain employs TRBV20-1 and TRBJ2-7, with 12 bases fitting TRBD2. V gave up 5 bases and J gave up 5 bases; unmatched junction bases: 4. The CDR3 loop spans 13 amino acids. Germline-derived CDR1 and CDR2 are DFQATT and SNEGSKA (reference sequence). DNA for the CDR3: TGCAGTGCTTATCTAGCGGGAGGGAACGAGCAGTACTTC. Amino acid sequence: CSAYLAGGNEQYF.

Regarding this clonotype: This likely comes from a read error, as the CDR3 has no conserved phenylalanine or tryptophan at its end. It is unclear where the CDR3 begins or ends on the DNA, so no DNA is shown, and the CDR3 is as TCRdb lists it. The chain carries TRBV6-1 and TRBJ2-3; the table gives TRBD1 as D, unverified against the DNA. Both ends counted, the CDR3 spans 15 residues. The germline V gene encodes CDR1 MNHNS and CDR2 SASEGT. The CDR3 protein is CASSEGGLTGVSHKL.

The chain has TRBV5-4 and TRBJ2-7, with 9 bases matching TRBD2. J was trimmed by 4 bases and V by 3 bases; bases with no gene match: 14. Looked up from germline, CDR1 is SGHNT and CDR2 is YYREEE (reference sequence). The CDR3 length is 17 residues. CDR3 in DNA: TGTGCCAGCAGCTCACTGGCCCTGGGACTAGCTGGTTACGAGCAGTACTTC. This encodes CASSSLALGLAGYEQYF.

This clonotype has at least ten counts. CDR3 nucleotides: TGTGCCAGCAGTCCGCACCAGGGTGGCGGGGAGCTGTTTTTT. Encoded protein: CASSPHQGGGELFF. V gene TRBV6-2 or TRBV6-3 combines with J gene TRBJ2-2, with D possibly TRBD1 on 5 matching bases. V was trimmed by 5 bases and J by 7 bases, leaving 14 bases between them. Germline-derived CDR1 and CDR2 are MNHEY and SVGEGT. The CDR3 covers 14 residues.

The genes are TRBV5-6 and TRBJ2-5; TRBD2 aligns across 10 bases. V gave up 3 bases and J gave up 3 bases; unmatched junction bases: 8. The CDR3 is 16 residues long. The V gene's germline CDR1 is SGHDT and CDR2 YYEEEE. CDR3 in DNA: TGTGCCAGCAGCTCGGAACTAGCGGGGAAGAAAGAGACCCAGTACTTC. Its protein product is CASSSELAGKKETQYF.

This clonotype was seen only a few times. The chain combines TRBV29-1 with TRBJ2-7; TRBD1 or TRBD2 may be the D gene (5 bases each). Germline V gives CDR1 SQVTM, CDR2 ANQGSEA. V was clipped by 4 bases and J by 3 bases, with 10 bases between them. The CDR3 is 12 amino acids. The CDR3, as DNA: TGCAGCGTTGCGGGGCCGAGCTACGAGCAGTACTTC. Encoded protein: CSVAGPSYEQYF.

This clonotype was counted between two and nine times. This sequence joins TRBV28 and TRBJ2-5, with D hard to call. CDR1 is MDHEN, CDR2 SYDVKM, per germline. The CDR3 sequence is 14 residues long. The ends were cut back, 3 bases at V and 5 bases at J, with 13 bases in the middle. The DNA of the CDR3 is TGTGCCAGCAGTTTGGCAAGGAGATTGGAGACCCAGTACTTC. It encodes CASSLARRLETQYF.

This clonotype occurred a few times. The J gene is TRBJ1-2, the V gene TRBV27, with 9 bases matching TRBD1. The CDR3 runs 14 residues. The germline V gene has CDR1 MNHEY and CDR2 SMNVEV (reference sequence). V was pared by 4 bases and J by 5 bases, with 5 bases of the junction left unmatched. The CDR3 DNA sequence: TGTGCCAGCAGTTACTCGACAGGGGGATATGGCTACACCTTC. Its protein product is CASSYSTGGYGYTF.

This clonotype was counted ten times or more. The chain joins TRBV7-2 to TRBJ2-3; D call uncertain. CDR1 is SGHTA and CDR2 is FQGNSA in the germline V gene. The V gene lost 3 bases and the J gene lost 5 bases, with 9 bases spanning the gap. The CDR3 totals 13 residues. The CDR3 reads CASSFVTGDTQYF. In DNA, the CDR3 is TGTGCCAGCAGCTTCGTAACGGGAGATACGCAGTATTTT.

J is TRBJ1-1 and V is TRBV19; D not resolved. This CDR3 spans 13 amino acids. CDR1 and CDR2 (germline): LNHDA, SQIVND (reference sequence). Trimming took 3 bases from V and 1 from J, leaving 6 bases between them. The DNA for the CDR3 is TGTGCCAGTAGTATGGTCCAGAACACTGAAGCTTTCTTT. Its protein is CASSMVQNTEAFF.

This clonotype was seen ten or more times. The chain employs TRBV10-3 and TRBJ1-1; possibly TRBD1 for D (5 bases). This CDR3 has 13 amino acids. From germline, CDR1 is ENHRY and CDR2 SYGVKD. V was shortened by 8 bases and J by 5 bases, with 15 bases between the two germline ends. In DNA form, the CDR3 reads TGTGCCATCGTGAGAGACGAGGGGACTGAAGCTTTCTTT. It translates to CAIVRDEGTEAFF.

This clonotype has a handful of counts. This sequence joins TRBV25-1 and TRBJ2-5; the D call may be TRBD1 or TRBD2 (6 bases each). V lost 8 bases to trimming and J lost 2 bases, with 12 bases between them. In germline, CDR1 is MGHDK, CDR2 SYGVNS. There are 13 residues in the CDR3. This CDR3 reads CASLRGGQETQYF. For the CDR3, the DNA is TGTGCCAGCCTCCGAGGGGGGCAAGAGACCCAGTACTTC.

The table lists this clonotype with many counts. The rearrangement uses TRBV6-5 and TRBJ2-4; no clear D gene. Trimming stripped 0 bases from V and 5 bases from J, with 17 bases between. The CDR3 has 17 amino acids. Per the germline V gene, CDR1 is MNHEY and CDR2 is SVGAGI. Here the CDR3 DNA reads TGTGCCAGCAGTTACTCCCCATCCTTAGGTGGGGAAAACATTCAGTACTTC. The encoded protein is CASSYSPSLGGENIQYF.

This clonotype was seen ten or more times. V is TRBV3-1 and J is TRBJ2-2; no definite D call. Germline CDR1 reads LGHDT; CDR2 reads YNNKEL (reference sequence). The germline V and J ends were trimmed by 1 base and 4 bases, with 10 bases remaining between them. The CDR3 runs to 15 residues. The CDR3: CASSQVFGSTGELFF. The CDR3 nucleotides read TGTGCCAGCAGCCAAGTATTCGGATCCACCGGGGAGCTGTTTTTT. The whole variable domain, remainder taken from reference TRBV3-1 and TRBJ2-2, is DTAVSQTPKYLVTQMGNDKSIKCEQNLGHDTMYWYKQDSKKFLKIMFSYNNKELIINETVPNRFSPKSPDKAHLNLHINSLELGDSAVYFCASSQVFGSTGELFFGEGSRLTVL.

This clonotype was seen repeatedly, ten times or more. V usage is TRBV7-2 and J usage is TRBJ2-4; D remains unclear. Germline V gene sequence: CDR1 SGHTA, CDR2 FQGNSA. The V end was cut by 1 base, the J end by 0 bases, with 13 bases between. This CDR3 comprises 17 residues. CDR3: CASSLERADQAKNIQYF. In DNA, the CDR3 is TGTGCCAGCAGCTTAGAACGGGCCGACCAAGCCAAAAACATTCAGTACTTC.

This clonotype was seen a few times. The chain is built from TRBV29-1 and TRBJ2-2, with D hard to call. The germline CDR1 and CDR2 sequences are SQVTM and ANQGSEA. V shed 5 bases and J shed 2 bases, with 15 bases lying between them. The CDR3 has 15 residues. The CDR3 is CSVLTPHINTGELFF. The CDR3 region has the DNA TGCAGCGTTTTGACGCCACACATAAACACCGGGGAGCTGTTTTTT.

This clonotype appeared many times. The chain carries TRBV4-2 and TRBJ2-2; 11 bases fit TRBD2. From germline, CDR1 is LGHNA and CDR2 YNFKEQ. CDR3 length: 16 residues. The V segment lost 0 bases and the J segment 6 bases; nucleotides outside the gene matches: 3. This chain's CDR3 is CASSQESSGRAGELFF. The CDR3 DNA follows: TGTGCCAGCAGCCAAGAGAGTAGCGGGAGGGCCGGGGAGCTGTTTTTT.

A single count supports this clonotype. This clone may be a read error of a much larger clone one base away. V usage is TRBV25-1 and J usage is TRBJ1-5, with unresolved D. CDR1 MGHDK and CDR2 SYGVNS come from the germline V gene. The CDR3 is 12 amino acids. CDR3 DNA sequence: TGTGCCAGCAGTGACGGAAATCAGCCCCAGAATTTT. This encodes CASSDGNQPQNF. Variable domain in full (rest from reference TRBV25-1 and TRBJ1-5): EADIYQTPRYLVIGTGKKITLECSQTMGHDKMYWYQQDPGMELHLIHYSYGVNSTEKGDLSSESTVSRIRTEHFPLTLESARPSHTSQYLCASSDGNQPQNFGDGTRLSIL.